The sequence of this T cell receptor (beta chain) was determined in a study of T cells in Graves' hyperthyroidism and ophthalmopathy (dated 2019 in TCRdb). With respect to the entire study: Peripheral blood was sampled at the time of initial diagnosis, prior to any treatment. TCR V-J signatures able to tell the groups apart were searched for in a discovery cohort of some 100 patients, of whom 40 to 45 had Graves' ophthalmopathy and about 60 had stable Graves' hyperthyroidism. Whether ophthalmopathy could be predicted prospectively was tested in an independent validation cohort made up of roughly 19 hyperthyroidism patients plus 17 patients who later progressed to ophthalmopathy. The roughly 100 discovery patients were randomly divided into training and test sets at a 7:3 ratio. Thyroid tissue and blood T-cell repertoires from six Graves' hyperthyroidism patients were also compared in the study. Following sampling, methimazole starting at 30 mg daily was given to hyperthyroidism patients, and high-dose intravenous methylprednisolone was given to ophthalmopathy patients. The paper describes TCR Vbeta CDR3 sequencing of 135 peripheral blood samples, made up of 40 to 45 ophthalmopathy patients, some 80 hyperthyroidism patients and around 17 progressor patients.

CDR1 and CDR2 are read off the germline V gene as MDHEN and SYDVKM. There are 15 amino acids in the CDR3, from cysteine to phenylalanine inclusive. CDR3 DNA only is kept here, 45 bases in frame from base 1. V is shortened by 5 bases, J by 0 bases, and the region joining them spans 8 bases. Ophthalmopathy patients had moderately to severely active disease, Clinical Activity Score of at least 3, NOSPECS grade of at least 4, and duration under 3 months. The study excluded patients with uncontrolled infections, other autoimmune diseases, pregnancy or lactation. Diagnoses relied on clinical symptoms, serum thyroxine and TRAb, thyroid ultrasound and orbital computed tomography. PBMCs were isolated from 7.5 to 10 ml of fresh peripheral blood by Ficoll-Paque density gradient centrifugation. Total RNA was extracted with Trizol reagent, and quality was checked on an Agilent 2100 Bioanalyzer. On the study overall, not on this receptor specifically: Most expanded thyroid clonotypes (frequency above 0.001) were also detected in blood, a finding suggesting that blood repertoires may reflect thyroid immune responses. No statistical method was used to set the sample size in advance, and investigators knew the group allocation. A 13 V-J signature model separated ophthalmopathy from stable hyperthyroidism, with approximately 87% sensitivity and 81.08% specificity in cross-validation and 80%/75% in testing. In validation, the model predicted progression to ophthalmopathy a median of about 6 months before onset, with roughly 70% sensitivity and almost 75% specificity.

The table lists this clonotype with many counts. It has no known antigen specificity. No quality values exist for individual bases; no much larger clone is one base distant. TCR beta CDR3 regions were amplified from RNA transcripts. The TCR CDR3 was subjected to a first round of RT-PCR using the HTBI primer set and the Qiagen OneStep RT-PCR kit. Libraries were constructed in a second round of multiplex PCR, after which size selection and purification were performed. Paired-end sequencing of the libraries was performed with 100 bp reads on an Illumina HiSeq2000. In the paper's pipeline: SOAPnuke was used to process the raw data, removing reads that contained adapters or uncalled bases, had a mean Phred below 15, or lacked an exact match to the constant primer or identifier. High-quality paired reads were merged using COPE v1.2.5, and each unique nucleotide sequence was defined as a clonotype. MiTCR v1.1 was used to align clonotypes to the IMGT TRBV, TRBD and TRBJ reference segments. The analysis was restricted to V-J combinations with a frequency above 0.0001, which together covered 99% to 99.2% of the repertoires. A TCS score was defined as the ratio between F50 (clonal expansion) and ExV (chaos), using BLOSUM62-based TCRdist between CDR3 peptides within each V-J. Welch's t-statistics and random forest reduced 514 V-J features to some 14, which were used in a naive Bayes classifier (R e1071). The similarity between thyroid and blood repertoires was quantified using the Morisita-Horn index. TCRdb reprocessed the public reads (quality trimming at Q25 with fastp, clone calling with MiXCR) and kept in-frame beta chains. Rows merge per CDR3 protein into single entries with the most common DNA and genes. TCRdb's processing, not the authors' own work, is the source of the V and J calls. Across this sample there are about 37,000 distinct CDR3 sequences, with 50% to 55% seen only once. Jointly, the top ten make up about a sixth of the sample.

Recombination linked TRBV28 to TRBJ1-6; too little of a D gene remains to name it. This TCR came from a man aged 40-55 years with Graves' ophthalmopathy. Sequencing was carried out using blood. The CDR3 is CASSPVSSYNSPLHF. The sequence in DNA is TGTGCCAGCAGTCCAGTAAGCTCCTATAATTCACCCCTCCACTTT.